What follows is one TCR beta chain and its context. The antigen remains unidentified. This specimen includes other DNA sequences encoding the same CDR3. This sample stems from a study of OX40 agonist ivuxolimab in advanced cancers. For the study at large: Two cutaneous melanoma patients and one hepatocellular carcinoma patient, three in all, had partial responses. Study results and limitations: Expanded clones belonging to CD8+ T cells outnumbered, on average, those of CD4+.

The CDR3 length is 14 residues. The junction had 4 bases not matched to a gene; V was cut back by 5 bases and J by 3 bases. CDR1 is LNHDA, CDR2 SQIVND, per germline (reference sequence). Profiling relied on immunoSEQ multiplex PCR, and the TCRdb table lists in-frame clones only, not all of them. The sample lists some 19,000 clones; 85% to 90% were seen once. The source is an adult with an advanced solid tumor such as melanoma, head and neck, liver or kidney cancer. Here the sequenced sample was CD4+ or CD8+ T cells sorted from blood, taken in a trial of the OX40 agonist ivuxolimab. V gene TRBV19 combines with J gene TRBJ2-7; 10 bases line up with TRBD1. The CDR3 region has the DNA TGTGCCAGTAGTGCCGGGACAGGGGACTACGAGCAGTACTTC. This sequence encodes CASSAGTGDYEQYF.